This T cell receptor beta chain was identified during a study of radiation and T cells in renal cell carcinoma. This CDR3 is built from 11 residues. Between the trimmed V and J ends, which lost 6 bases and 14 bases, there was a span of 15 bases. Germline V gene sequence: CDR1 MNHEY, CDR2 SVGAGI. TCRdb's table, derived via immunoSEQ multiplex PCR, lists solely in-frame clones and lacks some. This table has approximately 80,000 clones, 80% to 90% appearing once. Time point described: blood 4 weeks post-SBRT, at nephrectomy. Treatment meaning: 15 Gy SBRT to primary tumor, nephrectomy 4 weeks later. Blood was sampled at baseline, 2 weeks and 4 weeks after SBRT. The tumor was a clear cell renal cell carcinoma. Remarks on this clone: What it binds is not known.

Whole-study results and caveats: Top tumor clonotypes rose in blood 2 weeks post-radiation, then contracted. No pretreatment tumor biopsies were available for baseline clonotypes.

The sequence was obtained from a woman between 70 and 85 years old with renal cell carcinoma. The sample here was blood, taken from a patient whose treatment included radiotherapy and nephrectomy. The chain carries TRBV6-5 and TRBJ2-3; D is unresolved. The CDR3, as DNA: TGTGCCAGCAGACTGGGCGTTACGAGGTATTTT. Protein: CASRLGVTRYF.